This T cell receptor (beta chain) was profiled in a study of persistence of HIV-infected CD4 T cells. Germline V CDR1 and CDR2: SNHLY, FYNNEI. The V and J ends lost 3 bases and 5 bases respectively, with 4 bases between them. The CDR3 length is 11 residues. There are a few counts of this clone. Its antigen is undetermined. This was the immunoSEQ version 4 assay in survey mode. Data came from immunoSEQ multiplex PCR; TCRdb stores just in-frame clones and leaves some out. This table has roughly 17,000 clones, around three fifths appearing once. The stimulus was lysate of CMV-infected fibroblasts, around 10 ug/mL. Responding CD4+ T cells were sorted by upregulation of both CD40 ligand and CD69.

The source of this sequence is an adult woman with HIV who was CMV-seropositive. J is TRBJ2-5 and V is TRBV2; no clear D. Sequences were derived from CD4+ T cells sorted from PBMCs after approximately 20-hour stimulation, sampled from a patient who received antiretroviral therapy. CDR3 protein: CASSDWETQYF. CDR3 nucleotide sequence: TGTGCCAGCAGTGACTGGGAGACCCAGTACTTC.